This T cell receptor beta chain was documented in a study of blood T cell repertoires in COVID-19. Looking at the study overall: Researchers got acute and convalescent COVID-19 samples from the United States, Italy and Spain. From T cells, B-cell-depleted T cells, or PBMCs came the material, which was cDNA or gDNA.

Per the study methods: Nucleated cell number was recorded as an estimate derived from reference gene primer amplification. Only in-frame clones appear in the TCRdb table, and some are missing; sequencing was by immunoSEQ multiplex PCR. That table is the source of V, J and clone size, and D and trimming were worked out from the DNA. The sample shows over 90,000 clones, around 73% of them seen only once. The CDR3 has 14 amino acids. The V gene's germline CDR1 is SGHRS and CDR2 YFSETQ. With 2 bases removed from V and 0 bases from J, the gap between germline ends came to 7 bases. The TCR comes from a man aged 55 to 70 with active or convalescent COVID-19. The chain combines TRBV5-1 with TRBJ2-3, with a weak D call TRBD1 (5 bases). Material: peripheral blood. The CDR3 DNA sequence: TGCGCCAGCAGCTTAAGACAGAGCACAGATACGCAGTATTTT. It is translated as CASSLRQSTDTQYF.